The 7 T cell receptor beta chains below were found in one sample sequenced in a study of blood T cell repertoires in COVID-19. Data came from immunoSEQ multiplex PCR; TCRdb stores just in-frame clones and leaves some out. The repertoire holds 140,000 to 150,000 clones, with 70% to 90% as singletons. Material for sequencing was peripheral blood. Receptor source: a woman in her sixties with COVID-19, enrolled during active disease.

V usage is TRBV7-8 and J usage is TRBJ1-6, with TRBD1 matching 7 bases. The CDR3 loop spans 17 amino acids. Germline V gene sequence: CDR1 SGHVS, CDR2 FQNEAQ. J was trimmed by 7 bases and V by 0 bases; bases with no gene match: 9. CDR3 DNA: TGTGCCAGCAGCTTAGCAGTCGGAGGGACAGTAAATTCACCCCTCCACTTT. Residues: CASSLAVGGTVNSPLHF. The full variable domain, rest sourced from reference TRBV7-8 and TRBJ1-6, is GAGVSQSPRYKVAKRGQDVALRCDPISGHVSLFWYQQALGQGPEFLTYFQNEAQLDKSGLPSDRFFAERPEGSVSTLKIQRTQQEDSAVYLCASSLAVGGTVNSPLHFGNGTRLTVT.

The chain is built from TRBV18 and TRBJ2-5; D unresolved. Germline values: CDR1 KGHSH, CDR2 LQKENI. The CDR3 has 15 residues. V lost 0 bases, J lost 4 bases, and 12 bases lay in between. The DNA for the CDR3 is TGTGCCAGCTCACCACCTAGTATGTTTGCAGAGACCCAGTACTTC. Its translation is CASSPPSMFAETQYF.

The V call is TRBV5-4, the J call TRBJ2-3; possible D gene TRBD2, 7 bases. This CDR3 spans 16 amino acids. The germline gives CDR1 SGHNT, CDR2 YYREEE (reference sequence). Trimming left V 4 bases short and J 2 bases short, with 17 bases between. In DNA form, the CDR3 reads TGTGCCAGCAGCGAGGGGGGGACACAACCCACAGATACGCAGTATTTT. This codes for CASSEGGTQPTDTQYF.

This clone was observed a handful of times. The chain combines TRBV5-1 with TRBJ2-2; TRBD2 matches 7 bases. The V gene end was trimmed by 7 bases and the J gene end by 8 bases; junction bases not matched to a gene: 14. The CDR3 covers 15 residues. The V gene's germline CDR1 is SGHRS and CDR2 YFSETQ. The CDR3 nucleotides read TGCGCCAGCCACCGCGGGGGACCGTTCGGAGGGGAGCTGTTTTTT. This sequence encodes CASHRGGPFGGELFF.

The chain carries TRBV27 and TRBJ2-3; 8 bases line up with TRBD2. The V gene's germline CDR1 is MNHEY and CDR2 SMNVEV (reference sequence). Trimming cost V 10 bases and J 8 bases; bases outside gene matches: 20. This CDR3 comprises 16 residues. CDR3 coding DNA: TGTGCCACCCATCGGGCGGGGGGAGGCTTGATTGGTACGCAGTATTTT. It is translated as CATHRAGGGLIGTQYF.

This clone was counted only a few times. The genes are TRBV2 and TRBJ2-1, with TRBD2 matching 7 bases. Germline-derived CDR1 and CDR2 are SNHLY and FYNNEI. J lost 8 bases, V lost 6 bases, and 4 bases had no gene match. This CDR3 contains 12 residues. This CDR3 is CASRRGGDEQFF. The DNA for the CDR3 is TGTGCCAGCAGACGCGGGGGTGATGAGCAGTTCTTC.

The rearrangement links TRBV30 to TRBJ1-5; D uncertain. V lost 2 bases and J 7 bases, leaving 12 bases between the germline ends. The CDR3 sequence is 13 residues long. Per germline, CDR1 GTSNPN and CDR2 SVGIG (reference sequence). The CDR3 region is CAWSNLGRQPQHF. DNA for the CDR3: TGTGCCTGGAGTAACCTGGGGAGGCAGCCCCAGCATTTT.